The sequence of this TCR beta chain was determined in a study of siplizumab effects on memory and regulatory T cells (dated by TCRdb to about 2019). Regarding the research as a whole: The study looked at the effect of siplizumab, an anti-CD2 antibody, on alloreactive T-cell subsets in allogeneic mixed lymphocyte reactions made from human PBMCs.

Sorted unstimulated T cells, along with proliferating T cells recovered from mixed lymphocyte reactions, underwent TCRbeta CDR3 sequencing. Fresh whole blood from roughly ten HLA-typed healthy donors served as the source for isolating PBMCs. Spanning cysteine to phenylalanine, the CDR3 consists of 15 amino acids. Only the CDR3 DNA stays, 45 bases, in frame from base 1. V loses 3 bases, J loses 6 bases, and the germline ends lie 18 bases apart. Based on the germline V gene (reference sequence), the CDR1 and CDR2 sequences are SGHAT and FQDESV. Turning to this clone: This clone's antigen is unknown. No base quality information exists; no much larger clone differs at one position.

General findings and caveats noted by the study authors: Because sequences at frequencies below about 10^-5 were poorly captured, only a minor fraction of alloreactive clones could be mapped back to unstimulated subsets. Compared with memory T cells, unstimulated naive T cells appeared more diverse, and naive cells seemed to make a substantial contribution to the alloresponse. Siplizumab significantly lowered the cumulative frequency of alloreactive sequences that could be traced to unstimulated CD4+ memory T cells. Whether proliferating Tregs from siplizumab cultures actually had suppressive function was not functionally confirmed. About 75-96% of proliferating CD4+ or CD8+ clones could not be given a naive or memory phenotype. Among mappable alloreactive CD4+ clones, an average Treg-derived fraction of roughly 70% was observed with siplizumab, compared with 25% to 30% in control reactions.

The library was built by means of the immunoSEQ multiplex PCR assay. Each sample had roughly 100,000 TCR templates assayed by the deep sequencing platform. Genomic DNA extracted from sorted T cells was the material used for TCRbeta CDR3 sequencing. On the authors' methods: The R programming language was used for clonal analysis of the TCRbeta CDR3 data. Comparing unstimulated samples against CFSE-low samples taken after the reaction was how alloreactive CD4+ and CD8+ clones were defined. By matching sequences to the repertoires of sorted unstimulated Treg and non-Treg cells, each alloreactive CD4+ clone was assigned a regulatory or non-regulatory origin. TCRdb's version of the immuneACCESS table is confined to in-frame rearrangements and falls short of the full clone set. An unresolved V gene accounts for under half of the shortfall where checked; the remainder is of unknown origin. V, J and clone size were drawn from that table, and D and trimming were deduced from the DNA. The sample table contains tens of thousands of clones; only one count was recorded for 90% to 95% of them. The top ten clones comprise 6% to 7% of the sample.

The receptor chain draws on TRBV11-1 and TRBJ2-7; no D segment can be confidently identified. The TCR was taken from a human donor in good health. Sequenced: CD8+ T cells sorted from blood. CDR3 sequence: CASSFVREGHLEQYF. The DNA sequence follows: TGTGCCAGCAGCTTTGTACGCGAAGGTCACCTCGAGCAGTACTTC. The full variable domain, with segments outside the CDR3 supplied by the reference TRBV11-1 and TRBJ2-7 proteins, appears as EAEVAQSPRYKITEKSQAVAFWCDPISGHATLYWYRQILGQGPELLVQFQDESVVDDSQLPKDRFSAERLKGVDSTLKIQPAELGDSAMYLCASSFVREGHLEQYFGPGTRLTVT.